A few counts support the clone carrying this T cell receptor (beta chain). Its antigen remains unknown. Primers used in a second PCR of roughly 6 to 12 cycles were a sample-barcoded 5' primer and a J-beta primer mix. Every sample returned 3 million or more CDR3-containing paired-end reads. TCRdb re-derived calls from the 5' RACE reads in MiXCR, one entry per CDR3 protein. Among about a million distinct CDR3 sequences listed, about 44% were seen once. The CDR3 is 15 residues long. V dropped 6 bases and J dropped 1; count of bases not matched to a gene: 8. CDR1 and CDR2 (germline): MNHEY, SMNVEV (reference sequence). This record belongs to a study of blood T cells in healthy people across ages. Study findings and constraints: Per million T cells, TCR beta diversity dropped about linearly as age rose. CMV infection status of these donors was not known. Naive CD4+ cells and diversity were both higher in long-lived donors than in aged donors.

This clonotype was sampled from a man aged 30 to 39 in good health. This chain links TRBV27 with TRBJ2-7; TRBD1 matches at 8 bases. The sequenced sample consisted of blood. The CDR3 coding sequence is TGTGCCAGCAGACGGCAGGGGGCCCTGTCCTACGAGCAGTACTTC. Its translation is CASRRQGALSYEQYF.